The entry below gives a single T cell receptor (beta chain) sequence along with its context. Its antigen specificity is not known. Base-call qualities are not available, and no considerably larger clone is one nucleotide away. The collaborating institutions used their own protocols to collect whole blood in K2EDTA tubes. For TCRbeta analysis, collaborators shipped samples in one of three forms: frozen whole blood, isolated PBMCs, or DNA extracted from either of those sample types. This entry is derived from a study of blood T cell repertoires in COVID-19 (dated by TCRdb to 2020 to 2021). About the study as a whole: The collaborator samples originated in the United States, Italy and Spain and spanned the acute and convalescent phases of COVID-19. The prospective study material was composed of cDNA or gDNA derived from T cells, B-cell-depleted T cells, or PBMCs. Subjects who had been exposed to COVID-19, were actively infected with it, or had recovered from it provided the deeply sampled blood TCRbeta repertoires that made up the dataset. The repertoires were released in a freely available public database meant as a resource for research on the immune response to SARS-CoV-2. Samples came from the ongoing ImmuneRACE study (first 160 participants) plus 1,254 subjects from 6 global collaborators. Sample metadata almost always included a de-identified subject ID, COVID-19 status, age in years and sex. Where HLA class I and class II types were available, the types were taken from metadata supplied by the sample provider, not from assay-based typing. The research as a whole found: How much clinical and demographic metadata was included differed by source and by participant, and the metadata was provided uncurated.

The immunoSEQ Assay, a bias-controlled multiplex PCR, was used to amplify TCRbeta CDR3 regions from genomic DNA. On the study's bioinformatics: The number of nucleated cells in each sample was estimated by amplification of reference gene primers within the assay. Sequence reads were collapsed and filtered to measure the absolute abundance of every unique TCRbeta CDR3 rearrangement. For each sample, productive Simpson clonality was calculated as the square root of Simpson's diversity index over productive rearrangements. Imported from immuneACCESS, the table was reduced by TCRdb to in-frame sequences with V and J called. These copies leave out some clones; in studies compared against another copy, an unresolved V gene accounts for under half, and the cause of the remainder is not known. V and J calls and clone size are those listed in that table; D and trimming were worked out from the DNA. The sample table contains 200,000 to 300,000 clones; only one count was recorded for roughly 88% of them. In total, the top ten clones hold 0.7% to 0.85% of the sample.

The sequence came from a woman in her 30s with acute or convalescent COVID-19. Input material: peripheral blood.

DNA sequence: TGTGCCAGTAGCACCGGGTTCTCCTACGAGCAGTACTTC. It is translated as CASSTGFSYEQYF. The chain joins TRBV19 to TRBJ2-7, with an unclear D gene assignment. V is shortened by 6 bases, J by 0 bases, and the region joining them spans 9 bases. The CDR3 runs 13 amino acids, cysteine and phenylalanine included. Of all the DNA, just the CDR3 is kept, 39 bases in frame from base 1. Via the germline V gene (reference sequence), CDR1 is LNHDA and CDR2 SQIVND.